The clone carrying this T cell receptor beta chain was counted between two and nine times. A J-beta primer mix and a sample-barcoded 5' primer were used in a second PCR of about 6 to 12 cycles. The template-switch adaptor, which had 12 random nucleotides, put a tag on each cDNA molecule. From the 5' RACE reads, TCRdb called clonotypes with MiXCR, one entry per CDR3 protein. The sample has approximately 1,700,000 distinct CDR3 sequences, around 42% seen once; the top ten hold under 25%. This record comes from a study of blood T cells in healthy people across ages. The V segment lost 5 bases and the J segment 8 bases; nucleotides outside the gene matches: 7. This CDR3 is 13 amino acids long. Germline CDR1 MNHNY, CDR2 SVGAGI (reference sequence).

The receptor comes from a human donor in good health. The sequencing sample was made of blood. The rearrangement joins TRBV6-6 to TRBJ1-2; TRBD1 agrees at 8 bases. The CDR3 loop reads CASSPQTGVGYTF. Written as DNA, the CDR3 is TGTGCCAGCAGTCCTCAGACAGGGGTAGGCTACACCTTC.